This entry lists 27 T cell receptor beta chains sequenced from one sample in a study of cytomegalovirus exposure and HLA in healthy donors. Researchers ran the PCR with 60 Vbeta and 13 Jbeta primers. The protocol was immunoSEQ multiplex PCR, while the TCRdb copy is restricted to in-frame clones and leaves out a portion. The sample has about 130,000 clones, around 72% seen once. The sequenced sample was PBMCs. These receptors all stem from a human donor in good health.

The chain links TRBV28 to TRBJ1-1; D uncertain. Trimming cost V 6 bases and J 3 bases, with 14 bases left between them. Germline V lookup: CDR1 MDHEN, CDR2 SYDVKM. The CDR3 extends over 14 amino acids. CDR3 in amino acids: CASSPPLEDTEAFF. In DNA form, the CDR3 reads TGTGCCAGCAGCCCCCCCCTCGAGGACACTGAAGCTTTCTTT.

J is TRBJ1-1 and V is TRBV28; D gene uncertain. Between the trimmed V and J ends, which lost 4 bases and 5 bases, there was a span of 14 bases. The germline CDR1 and CDR2 sequences are MDHEN and SYDVKM. The CDR3 loop spans 14 amino acids. The CDR3 loop reads CASSSPIRDTEAFF. In DNA, the CDR3 is TGTGCCAGCAGTTCGCCAATCCGGGATACTGAAGCTTTCTTT.

To note about this clone: Its ends do not fully match the called genes, so a read error is possible. The rearrangement uses TRBV7-7 and TRBJ1-3; TRBD1 is a possible D gene (5 bases). Germline CDR1 SSHAT, CDR2 FNYEAQ (reference sequence). The CDR3 runs 16 residues. The CDR3 DNA sequence: TGTGCTAGCAGCTTTCACGTTTACAGGATTGGAAACACCATATATTTT. This codes for CASSFHVYRIGNTIYF.

This sequence joins TRBV9 and TRBJ2-7, with 8 nucleotides matching TRBD1. Germline CDR1 and CDR2: SGDLS and YYNGEE. The J segment lost 6 bases and the V segment lost 0 bases, leaving 5 bases of the junction unmatched. CDR3 length: 14 residues. DNA for the CDR3: TGTGCCAGCAGCGTAGGGGGCCAGGGGGCCGAGCAGTACTTC. This encodes CASSVGGQGAEQYF. The variable domain in full, completed from reference TRBV9 and TRBJ2-7, reads DSGVTQTPKHLITATGQRVTLRCSPRSGDLSVYWYQQSLDQGLQFLIQYYNGEERAKGNILERFSAQQFPDLHSELNLSSLELGDSALYFCASSVGGQGAEQYFGPGTRLTVT.

Comment on this clone: One junction end does not reproduce the germline sequence, and a read error may be involved. V usage is TRBV7-9 and J usage is TRBJ2-2, with D maybe TRBD1 (5 bases). The germline V gene encodes CDR1 SEHNR and CDR2 FQNEAQ (reference sequence). The CDR3 consists of 15 residues. The CDR3 loop is CSSSFGSGYSGELFF. The CDR3 nucleotides are TGTTCCAGCAGCTTTGGGTCAGGGTATAGCGGGGAGCTGTTTTTT.

V and J are TRBV30 and TRBJ1-1, with TRBD1 matching 8 bases. After removal of 2 bases from V and 6 bases from J, the junction contained 11 bases not matched to a gene. The CDR3 spans 15 residues. Germline V gives CDR1 GTSNPN, CDR2 SVGIG (reference sequence). In DNA, the CDR3 is TGTGCCTGGAGTCATCGGGGACAGGCGAGAGCTGAAGCTTTCTTT. This gives the protein CAWSHRGQARAEAFF.

The chain combines TRBV28 with TRBJ2-7; 7 nucleotides match TRBD1. The V gene end was trimmed by 8 bases and the J gene end by 4 bases; junction bases not matched to a gene: 5. This CDR3 spans 12 amino acids. Germline V gives CDR1 MDHEN, CDR2 SYDVKM. CDR3 protein: CASGTDDYEQYF. In DNA, the CDR3 is TGTGCCAGCGGGACAGACGATTACGAGCAGTACTTC. The variable domain in full, completed from reference TRBV28 and TRBJ2-7, reads DVKVTQSSRYLVKRTGEKVFLECVQDMDHENMFWYRQDPGLGLRLIYFSYDVKMKEKGDIPEGYSVSREKKERFSLILESASTNQTSMYLCASGTDDYEQYFGPGTRLTVT.

The chain has TRBV25-1 and TRBJ2-7, with D unresolved. Trimming took off 3 bases at V and 3 bases at J, with 9 bases between the two ends. There are 13 residues in the CDR3. CDR1 is MGHDK, CDR2 SYGVNS, per germline. The DNA of the CDR3 is TGTGCCAGCAGTGATCCGAGTTTCTACGAGCAGTACTTC. Its protein is CASSDPSFYEQYF.

This chain connects TRBV2 to TRBJ2-7, with D perhaps matching TRBD2 (7 bases). This CDR3 region has 15 residues. Trimming cost V 5 bases and J 3 bases, with 17 bases left between them. Germline V CDR1 and CDR2: SNHLY, FYNNEI. CDR3 in DNA: TGTGCCAGCAGTAGTAGGGGGGGGGTTCTCTACGAGCAGTACTTC. It translates to CASSSRGGVLYEQYF.

The J gene is TRBJ2-2, the V gene TRBV28, with TRBD1 identical over 8 bases. V lost 3 bases and J lost 6; bases outside the gene matches: 6. In germline, CDR1 is MDHEN, CDR2 SYDVKM. The CDR3 spans 15 residues. The CDR3 nucleotides read TGTGCCAGCAGTTTTCAGGGGGCGAAGGCCGGGGAGCTGTTTTTT. The encoded protein is CASSFQGAKAGELFF.

The V call is TRBV10-3, the J call TRBJ2-5, with TRBD2 matching over 9 bases. The CDR3 runs 15 residues. The germline CDR1 and CDR2 sequences are ENHRY and SYGVKD. Losses at the gene ends were 2 bases for V and 2 bases for J; bases not matched to a gene: 3. The CDR3 nucleotides are TGTGCCATCAGTGAGGGGACTAGCCCTCAAGAGACCCAGTACTTC. Its translation is CAISEGTSPQETQYF.

The gene calls are TRBV2 and TRBJ1-3; TRBD1 is a possible D gene (5 bases). The CDR3 has 12 amino acids. With 8 bases removed from V and 5 bases from J, the gap between germline ends came to 10 bases. Germline-derived CDR1 and CDR2 are SNHLY and FYNNEI. The chain's CDR3 is CASLGPRNTIYF. In DNA, the CDR3 is TGTGCCAGCTTGGGGCCCCGAAACACCATATATTTT.

This chain uses TRBV11-3 with TRBJ2-7; maybe TRBD1 (6 bases). The germline gives CDR1 SGHNT, CDR2 YENEEA. Trimming took off 0 bases at V and 6 bases at J, with 12 bases between the two ends. The CDR3 contains 14 residues. The DNA for the CDR3 is TGTGCCAGCAGCTTAGACGCACAGGGCTCCGAGCAGTACTTC. Protein: CASSLDAQGSEQYF.

The V call is TRBV6-4, the J call TRBJ1-1; D unclear. V was shortened by 2 bases and J by 1 base, with 11 bases between the two germline ends. The germline V gene has CDR1 MRHNA and CDR2 SNTAGT. There are 15 residues in the CDR3. The CDR3 is CASSDLNRENTEAFF. The CDR3 bases are TGTGCCAGCAGTGACCTTAACAGAGAGAACACTGAAGCTTTCTTT.

This chain links TRBV10-3 with TRBJ2-5, with a possible D match to TRBD1 (6 bases). V lost 2 bases, J lost 2 bases, and 21 bases lay in between. The CDR3 extends over 18 amino acids. Looked up from germline, CDR1 is ENHRY and CDR2 is SYGVKD. The CDR3 nucleotides read TGTGCCATCAGTGAGGAGGCCCTCGGACAGACCCTACAAGAGACCCAGTACTTC. Translated, it gives CAISEEALGQTLQETQYF.

V is TRBV6-1 and J is TRBJ2-7; 8 bases align to TRBD1. V was clipped by 6 bases and J by 4 bases; unmatched bases: 8. Germline V CDR1 and CDR2: MNHNS, SASEGT. This CDR3 comprises 14 residues. This chain's CDR3 is CASRPRTGTYEQYF. The CDR3 DNA reads TGTGCCAGCAGACCTAGGACAGGGACGTACGAGCAGTACTTC.

The rearrangement links TRBV7-3 to TRBJ1-1, with a tentative D call TRBD1 (6 bases). The germline V and J ends were trimmed by 5 bases and 1 base, with 14 bases remaining between them. The CDR3 covers 15 residues. Germline-derived CDR1 and CDR2 are SGHTA and FQGTGA. The CDR3 sequence: CASSPNRVRNTEAFF. The DNA for the CDR3 is TGTGCCAGCAGCCCTAACAGGGTTCGGAACACTGAAGCTTTCTTT. Full variable domain (outside the CDR3, taken from reference TRBV7-3 and TRBJ1-1): GAGVSQTPSNKVTEKGKYVELRCDPISGHTALYWYRQSLGQGPEFLIYFQGTGAADDSGLPNDRFFAVRPEGSVSTLKIQRTERGDSAVYLCASSPNRVRNTEAFFGQGTRLTVV.

The chain carries TRBV2 and TRBJ1-5, with 8 bases fitting TRBD1. The CDR3 runs to 14 residues. Germline V lookup: CDR1 SNHLY, CDR2 FYNNEI. The trim removed 5 bases at V and 4 bases at J, leaving 4 bases unmatched. CDR3 region: CASSSTGGNQPQHF. The DNA for the CDR3 is TGTGCCAGCAGTTCTACAGGGGGGAATCAGCCCCAGCATTTT.

This rearrangement joins TRBV9 to TRBJ2-7; weak D call: TRBD1 (6 bases). This CDR3 is built from 14 residues. V was cut by 0 bases and J by 4 bases, with 11 bases left in between. CDR1 and CDR2 (germline): SGDLS, YYNGEE. The CDR3 protein is CASSVGGGAYEQYF. CDR3 coding DNA: TGTGCCAGCAGCGTAGGTGGGGGCGCGTACGAGCAGTACTTC.

J is TRBJ2-2 and V is TRBV18; TRBD1 might be the D (6 bases). The CDR3 has 14 residues. The V end lost 10 bases, the J end lost 6 bases, and 18 bases lay between the germline ends. Germline V gives CDR1 KGHSH, CDR2 LQKENI. The CDR3 nucleotides read TGTGCCACCTCCCTTAAACAGGGATCCGGGGAGCTGTTTTTT. Translated: CATSLKQGSGELFF.

The chain links TRBV15 to TRBJ1-6; D is unresolved. Looked up from germline, CDR1 is LNHNV and CDR2 is YYDKDF (reference sequence). The CDR3 runs to 16 residues. V was trimmed by 0 bases and J by 3 bases, leaving 9 bases between them. CDR3 DNA sequence: TGTGCCACCAGCAGAGATAGGAGTATCTATAATTCACCCCTCCACTTT. Translating gives CATSRDRSIYNSPLHF.

This clone occurred a few times. The chain is built from TRBV28 and TRBJ1-4, with a tentative D call TRBD1 (6 bases). Looked up from germline, CDR1 is MDHEN and CDR2 is SYDVKM. V was trimmed by 5 bases and J by 1 base, leaving 14 bases between them. This CDR3 spans 16 amino acids. The CDR3 protein is CASSLHRELTNEKLFF. Written as DNA, the CDR3 is TGTGCCAGCAGTCTCCACAGGGAATTAACTAATGAAAAACTGTTTTTT.

The V and J genes are TRBV5-4 and TRBJ2-1, with D possibly TRBD2 on 6 matching bases. The V gene lost 0 bases and the J gene lost 9 bases, with 13 bases spanning the gap. The CDR3 spans 14 residues. Germline V CDR1 and CDR2: SGHNT, YYREEE (reference sequence). The CDR3 nucleotides read TGTGCCAGCAGCTTGGTGGTAGCGGACGGTGAGCAGTTCTTC. Translated: CASSLVVADGEQFF.

The table lists this clone with a few counts. V is TRBV28 and J is TRBJ2-7; a weak D match, TRBD2 (5 bases). Trimming cost V 7 bases and J 6 bases, with 16 bases left between them. CDR3 length: 13 amino acids. The germline V gene encodes CDR1 MDHEN and CDR2 SYDVKM. CDR3 region: CASTPRGPFEQYF. For the CDR3, the DNA is TGTGCCAGCACCCCACGGGGTCCCTTCGAGCAGTACTTC.

This clone was seen more than once but under ten times. The gene calls are TRBV4-2 and TRBJ2-2; D is perhaps TRBD1 (6 bases). This CDR3 spans 16 amino acids. Trimming pared 5 bases from V and 4 bases from J, leaving 17 bases between. Germline V lookup: CDR1 LGHNA, CDR2 YNFKEQ. The CDR3 region has the DNA TGTGCCAGCAGCTTGGATCCAGGGGCGGGCACCGGGGAGCTGTTTTTT. It yields the protein CASSLDPGAGTGELFF.

This chain links TRBV29-1 with TRBJ2-7; 7 bases map to TRBD2. CDR1 is SQVTM and CDR2 is ANQGSEA in the germline V gene. The ends lost 4 bases at V and 4 bases at J; junction bases unmatched: 4. This CDR3 has 12 residues. The CDR3 sequence is CSVGGSIYEQYF. For the CDR3, the DNA is TGCAGCGTTGGCGGGAGTATTTACGAGCAGTACTTC.

This clone was counted a few times. The CDR3, as DNA: TGTGCCAGCAGCTTACGGCAGGGAGGGGCAAATGAAAAACTGTTTTTT. Amino acids: CASSLRQGGANEKLFF. The chain has TRBV7-8 and TRBJ1-4, with a weak D call TRBD1 (5 bases). The CDR3 has 16 residues. Trimming took off 2 bases at V and 5 bases at J, with 15 bases between the two ends. CDR1 is SGHVS, CDR2 FQNEAQ, per germline.